These 26 T cell receptor beta chains were sequenced from one sample in a study of PD-L1 blockade in urothelial cancer. Produced via immunoSEQ multiplex PCR; TCRdb's table is partial and in-frame only. Of 35,000 to 55,000 clones in the sample, 70% to 90% were seen once. The sample in question was PBMCs, obtained around atezolizumab (anti-PD-L1) treatment. The receptor set was obtained from a woman in her sixties with urothelial cancer.

As DNA, the CDR3 is TGCGCCAGCAGCTTGTGGCCTTCAGCGGGCACAGATACGCAGTATTTT. Its protein product is CASSLWPSAGTDTQYF. The chain couples TRBV5-1 to TRBJ2-3; a possible D gene is TRBD2 (5 bases). V was clipped by 1 base and J by 1 base, with 13 bases between them. The V gene's germline CDR1 is SGHRS and CDR2 YFSETQ. CDR3 length equals 16 residues.

This sequence joins TRBV15 and TRBJ2-5; D possibly corresponds to TRBD1 (5 bases). Trimming took off 3 bases at V and 7 bases at J, with 15 bases between the two ends. CDR1 LNHNV and CDR2 YYDKDF come from the germline V gene (reference sequence). The CDR3 is made up of 14 amino acids. The CDR3 sequence: CATSRGPTLTTQYF. For the CDR3, the DNA is TGTGCCACCAGCAGGGGGCCAACGCTAACGACCCAGTACTTC.

The genes are TRBV11-2 and TRBJ2-7; weak D call: TRBD1 (5 bases). Between the trimmed V and J ends, which lost 5 bases and 3 bases, there was a span of 11 bases. The germline gives CDR1 SGHAT, CDR2 FQNNGV. The CDR3 runs 13 residues. CDR3: CASSRGHGYEQYF. Here the CDR3 DNA reads TGTGCCAGCAGCAGGGGCCACGGCTACGAGCAGTACTTC.

This clone has a handful of counts. The chain carries TRBV2 and TRBJ1-1; D remains unclear. The CDR3 loop spans 13 amino acids. Germline assignment: CDR1 SNHLY and CDR2 FYNNEI. The V end was cut by 4 bases, the J end by 3 bases, with 9 bases between. The CDR3 spells CASSVTRDTEAFF. The CDR3 bases are TGTGCCAGCAGTGTTACCCGGGACACTGAAGCTTTCTTT.

The chain carries TRBV6-6 and TRBJ1-2; weak D call: TRBD1 (6 bases). The CDR3 totals 15 residues. Trimming pared 0 bases from V and 5 bases from J, leaving 13 bases between. Germline V gene sequence: CDR1 MNHNY, CDR2 SVGAGI (reference sequence). Here the CDR3 DNA reads TGTGCCAGCAGTTACTCGAACAGGGCAGGGTATGGCTACACCTTC. Protein product: CASSYSNRAGYGYTF.

The V gene is TRBV10-2, the J gene TRBJ2-2, with D tentatively TRBD1 (5 bases). V lost 2 bases to trimming and J lost 5 bases, with 12 bases between them. Germline V gene data show CDR1 as WSHSY and CDR2 as SAAADI. The CDR3 covers 15 residues. CDR3 coding DNA: TGCGCCAGCAGTGAGGGGGCCGTCTGGACCGGGGAGCTGTTTTTT. Encoded protein: CASSEGAVWTGELFF.

The J gene is TRBJ2-1, the V gene TRBV7-9, with D tentatively TRBD2 (5 bases). Trimming cost V 1 base and J 8 bases, with 9 bases left between them. The CDR3 has 13 residues. In germline, CDR1 is SEHNR, CDR2 FQNEAQ (reference sequence). The CDR3 region has the DNA TGTGCCAGCAGCTTAGTACTAGAGGATGAGCAGTTCTTC. Protein product: CASSLVLEDEQFF.

This chain links TRBV7-9 with TRBJ1-4; TRBD1 agrees at 7 bases. Germline loops: CDR1 SEHNR, CDR2 FQNEAQ (reference sequence). This CDR3 is built from 15 residues. V shed 6 bases, J shed 8 bases, and the junction held 12 bases outside the gene matches. In nucleotides, the CDR3 is TGTGCCAGCAGATCCATAGGGGGCGCTGGGGAAAAACTGTTTTTT. This gives the protein CASRSIGGAGEKLFF.

As DNA, the CDR3 is TGTGCCAGCAGCCAAGGGACAGGGCGGACTGAAGCTTTCTTT. Translated: CASSQGTGRTEAFF. V usage is TRBV14 and J usage is TRBJ1-1, with TRBD1 matching 8 bases. V dropped 1 base and J dropped 5; count of bases not matched to a gene: 3. This CDR3 contains 14 residues. The germline V gene encodes CDR1 SGHDN and CDR2 FVKESK.

This clone was counted once. The chain employs TRBV5-1 and TRBJ2-2, with D tentatively TRBD1 (6 bases). The CDR3 has 16 residues. Germline values: CDR1 SGHRS, CDR2 YFSETQ. The V end lost 0 bases, the J end lost 6 bases, and 15 bases lay between the germline ends. In DNA form, the CDR3 reads TGCGCCAGCAGCTTGGGTCTCAGGGGTTATGCCGGGGAGCTGTTTTTT. It yields the protein CASSLGLRGYAGELFF.

The chain couples TRBV29-1 to TRBJ1-3; D is ambiguous. The V end lost 6 bases, the J end lost 4 bases, and 7 bases lay between the germline ends. Germline V gives CDR1 SQVTM, CDR2 ANQGSEA. This CDR3 has 11 amino acids. CDR3 bases: TGCAGCGTCGGTCGGGGAAACACCATATATTTT. Translating gives CSVGRGNTIYF. Complete variable domain (other parts from reference TRBV29-1 and TRBJ1-3): SAVISQKPSRDICQRGTSLTIQCQVDSQVTMMFWYRQQPGQSLTLIATANQGSEATYESGFVIDKFPISRPNLTFSTLTVSNMSPEDSSIYLCSVGRGNTIYFGEGSWLTVV.

The chain combines TRBV29-1 with TRBJ2-2; D gene ambiguous. V lost 3 bases and J lost 1, with 6 bases in between. The CDR3 has 13 residues. Germline V gives CDR1 SQVTM, CDR2 ANQGSEA. CDR3 amino acids: CSVDPGNTGELFF. CDR3 DNA: TGCAGCGTTGACCCCGGGAACACCGGGGAGCTGTTTTTT.

The J gene is TRBJ2-1, the V gene TRBV4-1; a possible D gene is TRBD1 (8 bases). This CDR3 has 16 residues. Germline V CDR1 and CDR2: MGHRA, YSYEKL. The ends were cut back, 3 bases at V and 10 bases at J, with 22 bases in the middle. The CDR3 reads CASSHPAGGGGGEQFF. CDR3 DNA: TGCGCCAGCAGCCATCCCGCAGGGGGCGGGGGAGGGGAGCAGTTCTTC.

The genes are TRBV29-1 and TRBJ2-7, with TRBD1 identical over 7 bases. Trimming took 1 base from V and 4 from J; bases not matched to a gene: 4. Germline CDR1 reads SQVTM; CDR2 reads ANQGSEA. This CDR3 has 13 residues. The CDR3: CSVEVGQDYEQYF. The CDR3 DNA reads as TGCAGCGTTGAAGTAGGACAGGATTACGAGCAGTACTTC.

This clone came up once. This chain connects TRBV29-1 to TRBJ1-1; possibly TRBD1 for D (6 bases). V lost 4 bases to trimming and J lost 5 bases, with 14 bases between them. In germline, CDR1 is SQVTM, CDR2 ANQGSEA. CDR3 length: 13 residues. CDR3 sequence: CSVGRGGRTEAFF. The DNA of the CDR3 is TGCAGCGTTGGGCGGGGGGGCCGTACTGAAGCTTTCTTT.

This chain uses TRBV27 with TRBJ2-3; 10 bases fit TRBD2. V gave up 4 bases and J gave up 5 bases; unmatched junction bases: 9. The CDR3 is 16 amino acids. Germline lookup yields CDR1 MNHEY and CDR2 SMNVEV (reference sequence). The CDR3 loop reads CASSWLAGVGRDTQYF. The CDR3 DNA sequence: TGTGCCAGCAGTTGGCTAGCGGGGGTAGGGAGAGATACGCAGTATTTT.

The rearrangement joins TRBV2 to TRBJ2-7; 8 bases fit TRBD1. V lost 0 bases and J lost 2; bases outside the gene matches: 0. Germline lookup yields CDR1 SNHLY and CDR2 FYNNEI. The CDR3 is 14 residues long. CDR3 loop: CASSEADRAYEQYF. The CDR3 DNA follows: TGTGCCAGCAGTGAAGCGGACAGGGCCTACGAGCAGTACTTC.

This clone appeared a few times. V and J are TRBV5-5 and TRBJ2-1, with D maybe TRBD2 (5 bases). Germline V lookup: CDR1 SGHKS, CDR2 YYEKEE (reference sequence). This CDR3 has 15 residues. Trimming removed 0 bases at V and 0 bases at J, with 7 bases between. Here the CDR3 reads CASSLDGDSYNEQFF. The CDR3 bases are TGTGCCAGCAGCTTGGACGGGGACTCCTACAATGAGCAGTTCTTC.

This rearrangement joins TRBV6-5 to TRBJ2-2, with D maybe TRBD1 (5 bases). Trimming took off 7 bases at V and 5 bases at J, with 11 bases between the two ends. The germline V gene encodes CDR1 MNHEY and CDR2 SVGAGI. The CDR3 length is 13 residues. The CDR3 sequence is CASKSRATGELFF. The CDR3 bases are TGTGCCAGCAAGAGCAGGGCGACCGGGGAGCTGTTTTTT.

The J gene is TRBJ2-1, the V gene TRBV14; TRBD2 matches 7 bases. The germline V gene has CDR1 SGHDN and CDR2 FVKESK. The junction had 16 bases not matched to a gene; V was cut back by 1 base and J by 13 bases. The CDR3 runs to 16 residues. CDR3: CASSQVGGGTPQPQFF. As DNA, the CDR3 is TGTGCCAGCAGCCAAGTTGGGGGGGGAACTCCCCAGCCTCAGTTCTTC.

The chain recombines TRBV5-1 with TRBJ1-1; the D is unclear. Between the trimmed V and J ends, which lost 4 bases and 7 bases, there was a span of 17 bases. Germline V gives CDR1 SGHRS, CDR2 YFSETQ. The CDR3 has 14 amino acids. The CDR3: CASSNDRGFNEAFF. The DNA for the CDR3 is TGCGCCAGCAGCAACGACCGGGGTTTTAATGAAGCTTTCTTT.

This chain connects TRBV11-2 to TRBJ1-1; 8 nucleotides agree with TRBD1. V was clipped by 0 bases and J by 9 bases; unmatched bases: 12. This CDR3 spans 16 amino acids. Germline loops: CDR1 SGHAT, CDR2 FQNNGV. CDR3 in DNA: TGTGCCAGCAGCTTAGATCCCAGGGGGCGATGGGAGAAAGCTTTCTTT. Its protein is CASSLDPRGRWEKAFF. The entire variable domain, with the rest obtained from reference TRBV11-2 and TRBJ1-1, is as follows: EAGVAQSPRYKIIEKRQSVAFWCNPISGHATLYWYQQILGQGPKLLIQFQNNGVVDDSQLPKDRFSAERLKGVDSTLKIQPAKLEDSAVYLCASSLDPRGRWEKAFFGQGTRLTVV.

The chain employs TRBV5-1 and TRBJ1-1; D gene unclear. V was pared by 0 bases and J by 3 bases, with 15 bases between. The CDR3 is 16 amino acids. Germline CDR1 is SGHRS and CDR2 is YFSETQ. CDR3 nucleotides: TGCGCCAGCAGCTTGGGCGGACTGGGGTTTCACACTGAAGCTTTCTTT. Translating it yields CASSLGGLGFHTEAFF.

The chain employs TRBV29-1 and TRBJ1-2; TRBD1 aligns across 8 bases. This CDR3 comprises 14 residues. Germline assignment: CDR1 SQVTM and CDR2 ANQGSEA. J was trimmed by 7 bases and V by 4 bases; bases with no gene match: 11. The CDR3, as DNA: TGCAGCGTTGGAAAGCAAGGGACAGGCTTTGGCTACACCTTC. It is translated as CSVGKQGTGFGYTF. Combining the CDR3 with reference TRBV29-1 and TRBJ1-2 gives the whole variable domain SAVISQKPSRDICQRGTSLTIQCQVDSQVTMMFWYRQQPGQSLTLIATANQGSEATYESGFVIDKFPISRPNLTFSTLTVSNMSPEDSSIYLCSVGKQGTGFGYTFGSGTRLTVV.

This clone was seen only once. V usage is TRBV6-1 and J usage is TRBJ2-2, with D tentatively TRBD1 (5 bases). The CDR3 is 15 residues long. Germline assignment: CDR1 MNHNS and CDR2 SASEGT. The germline V and J ends were trimmed by 1 base and 5 bases, with 11 bases remaining between them. This CDR3 reads CASSEERQWTGELFF. CDR3 nucleotides: TGTGCCAGCAGTGAAGAGAGACAGTGGACCGGGGAGCTGTTTTTT.

The chain joins TRBV7-6 to TRBJ2-1, with D possibly TRBD2 on 6 matching bases. V lost 5 bases and J 6 bases, leaving 14 bases between the germline ends. This CDR3 spans 14 amino acids. Germline CDR1 and CDR2: SGHVS and FNYEAQ. The CDR3 DNA follows: TGTGCCAGCAGCATGGGGACTTCACCCAATGAGCAGTTCTTC. Translation gives CASSMGTSPNEQFF.